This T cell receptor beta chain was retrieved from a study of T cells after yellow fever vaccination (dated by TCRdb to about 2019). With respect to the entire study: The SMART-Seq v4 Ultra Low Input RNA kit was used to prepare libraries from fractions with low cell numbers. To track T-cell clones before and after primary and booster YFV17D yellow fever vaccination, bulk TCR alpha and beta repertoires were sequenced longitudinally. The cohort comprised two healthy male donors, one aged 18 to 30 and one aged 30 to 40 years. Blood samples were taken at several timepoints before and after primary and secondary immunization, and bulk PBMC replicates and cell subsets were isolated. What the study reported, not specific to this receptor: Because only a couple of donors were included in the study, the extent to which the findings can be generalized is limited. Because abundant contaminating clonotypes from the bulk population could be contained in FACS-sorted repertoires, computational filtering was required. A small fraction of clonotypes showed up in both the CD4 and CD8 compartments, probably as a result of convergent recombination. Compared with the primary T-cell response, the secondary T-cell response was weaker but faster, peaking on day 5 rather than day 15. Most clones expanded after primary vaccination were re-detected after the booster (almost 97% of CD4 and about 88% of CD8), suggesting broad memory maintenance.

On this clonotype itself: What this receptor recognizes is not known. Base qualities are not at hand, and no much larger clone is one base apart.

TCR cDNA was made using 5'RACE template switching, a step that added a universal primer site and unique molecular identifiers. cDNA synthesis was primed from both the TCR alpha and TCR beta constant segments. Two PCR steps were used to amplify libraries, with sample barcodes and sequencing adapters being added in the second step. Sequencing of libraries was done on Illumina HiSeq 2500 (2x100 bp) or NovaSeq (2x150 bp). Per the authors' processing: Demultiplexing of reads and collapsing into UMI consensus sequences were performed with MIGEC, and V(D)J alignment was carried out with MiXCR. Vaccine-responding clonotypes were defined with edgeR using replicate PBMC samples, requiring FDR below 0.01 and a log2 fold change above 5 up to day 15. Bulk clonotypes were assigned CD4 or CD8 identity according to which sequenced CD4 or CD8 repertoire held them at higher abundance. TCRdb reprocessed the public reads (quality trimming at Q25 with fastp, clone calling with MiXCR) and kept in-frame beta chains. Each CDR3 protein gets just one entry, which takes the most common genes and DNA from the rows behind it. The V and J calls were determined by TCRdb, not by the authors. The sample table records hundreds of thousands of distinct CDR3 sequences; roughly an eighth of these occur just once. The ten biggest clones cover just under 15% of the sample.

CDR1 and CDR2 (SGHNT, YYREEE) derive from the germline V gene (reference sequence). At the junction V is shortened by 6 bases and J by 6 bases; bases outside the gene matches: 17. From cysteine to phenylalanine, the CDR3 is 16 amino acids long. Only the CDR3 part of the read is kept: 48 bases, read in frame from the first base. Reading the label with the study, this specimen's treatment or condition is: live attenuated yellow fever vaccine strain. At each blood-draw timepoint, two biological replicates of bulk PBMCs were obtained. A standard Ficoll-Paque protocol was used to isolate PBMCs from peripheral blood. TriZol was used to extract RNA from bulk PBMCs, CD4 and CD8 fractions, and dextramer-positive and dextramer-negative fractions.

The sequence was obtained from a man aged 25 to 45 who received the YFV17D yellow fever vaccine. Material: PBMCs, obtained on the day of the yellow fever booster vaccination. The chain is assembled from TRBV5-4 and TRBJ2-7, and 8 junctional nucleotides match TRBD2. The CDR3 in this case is CASTFPGGGLRGEQYF. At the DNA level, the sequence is TGTGCCAGCACTTTCCCCGGGGGGGGGCTTCGGGGCGAGCAGTACTTC.